One and the same sample provided the 15 T cell receptor beta chains below, sequenced in a study of blood T cell repertoires in COVID-19 (dated by TCRdb to the early 2020s). Library method: the immunoSEQ multiplex PCR assay. Drawn from immuneACCESS, this table holds only the in-frame rearrangements with V and J called that TCRdb kept. Clones are partly lost; checked studies trace under half to an unresolved V gene and leave the rest unexplained. Here the sample has hundreds of thousands of clones; 83% occur a single time. The top ten clones comprise 8% to 9.5% of the sample. Sequences were obtained from peripheral blood. The receptor source for this set is a woman between 45 and 65 years old who had recovered from COVID-19.

The CDR3 here is CASSLFAPGKGTIETQYF. Here the CDR3 DNA reads TGTGCCAGCAGTTTATTCGCCCCCGGTAAAGGGACAATCGAGACCCAGTACTTC. J is TRBJ2-5 and V is TRBV27, with a weak D call TRBD1 (6 bases). The length of the CDR3 is 18 residues. With 1 base removed from V and 5 bases from J, the gap between germline ends came to 23 bases. CDR1 MNHEY and CDR2 SMNVEV come from the germline V gene (reference sequence).

This rearrangement joins TRBV5-1 to TRBJ2-7; a possible D gene is TRBD2 (6 bases). Trimming took 3 bases from V and 4 from J, leaving 17 bases between them. Germline assignment: CDR1 SGHRS and CDR2 YFSETQ. This CDR3 has 15 amino acids. The CDR3 region has the DNA TGCGCCAGCAGCTACCGGAGGGATCGGGTGTACGAGCAGTACTTC. Encoded protein: CASSYRRDRVYEQYF.

The rearrangement joins TRBV11-3 to TRBJ2-7; TRBD1 aligns across 8 bases. The CDR3 has 15 residues. V shed 5 bases, J shed 7 bases, and the junction held 13 bases outside the gene matches. Germline CDR1 and CDR2: SGHNT and YENEEA. The CDR3 region is CASSVGQGADSEQYF. The DNA for the CDR3 is TGTGCCAGCAGCGTCGGACAGGGAGCCGACTCTGAGCAGTACTTC.

The chain uses TRBV4-3 and TRBJ2-7; 8 nucleotides match TRBD2. V lost 2 bases, J lost 3 bases, and 27 bases stayed unmatched. The CDR3 is 22 amino acids. Looked up from germline, CDR1 is LGHNA and CDR2 is YSLEER. CDR3 bases: TGCGCCAGCAGCCAAACCTTACCGGGACTAGGCGTCCACACTTACTTTATCTACGAGCAGTACTTC. It yields the protein CASSQTLPGLGVHTYFIYEQYF.

The rearrangement joins TRBV7-2 to TRBJ2-2; weak D call: TRBD1 (5 bases). Germline CDR1 reads SGHTA; CDR2 reads FQGNSA. This CDR3 is 13 amino acids long. V was trimmed by 1 base and J by 7 bases, leaving 7 bases between them. The CDR3 DNA reads as TGTGCCAGCAGCTTAGGGGGCGACGGGGAGCTGTTTTTT. Its translation is CASSLGGDGELFF.

The chain is built from TRBV5-6 and TRBJ1-1; D is unresolved. The CDR3 loop spans 16 amino acids. The V gene's germline CDR1 is SGHDT and CDR2 YYEEEE. V lost 0 bases to trimming and J lost 0 bases, with 12 bases between them. The CDR3 DNA sequence: TGTGCCAGCAGCTTGGGGGCATTAACTTTGAACACTGAAGCTTTCTTT. It translates to CASSLGALTLNTEAFF.

The V gene is TRBV7-9, the J gene TRBJ1-1, with 8 bases matching TRBD1. The CDR3 is 15 amino acids. Germline CDR1 reads SEHNR; CDR2 reads FQNEAQ (reference sequence). Trimming at V came to 6 bases and at J to 0 bases, leaving 6 bases not matched to a gene. The CDR3 nucleotides read TGTGCCAGCAGAAAACAGGGGGGGATGAACACTGAAGCTTTCTTT. Its translation is CASRKQGGMNTEAFF.

This chain joins TRBV25-1 and TRBJ2-1; D may be TRBD1 (6 bases). Trimming left V 2 bases short and J 10 bases short, with 9 bases between. The CDR3 sequence is 12 residues long. The V gene's germline CDR1 is MGHDK and CDR2 SYGVNS. CDR3 region: CASSEQGREQFF. CDR3 DNA: TGTGCCAGCAGTGAACAGGGGCGGGAGCAGTTCTTC.

This chain links TRBV9 with TRBJ2-7; 8 bases line up with TRBD2. The germline gives CDR1 SGDLS, CDR2 YYNGEE. V gave up 0 bases and J gave up 1 base; unmatched junction bases: 3. The CDR3 is 15 amino acids. CDR3 bases: TGTGCCAGCAGCGTAGGGGTAGCGGGATCCTACGAGCAGTACTTC. Residues: CASSVGVAGSYEQYF.

V usage is TRBV24-1 and J usage is TRBJ1-6, with D perhaps matching TRBD1 (5 bases). Deletions cut 3 bases from V and 7 bases from J, with 12 bases between. The CDR3 sequence is 15 residues long. Per germline, CDR1 KGHDR and CDR2 SFDVKD. DNA for the CDR3: TGTGCCACCAGTGATGGGGCCGAGAAGAATTCACCCCTCCACTTT. Amino acid sequence: CATSDGAEKNSPLHF.

The genes are TRBV3-1 (or the pseudogene TRBV3-2) and TRBJ1-5; TRBD1 aligns across 12 bases. The CDR3 length is 21 residues. Germline CDR1 is LGHDT and CDR2 is YNNKEL (reference sequence). Trimming removed 0 bases from V and 1 base from J; junction bases left unmatched: 13. DNA for the CDR3: TGTGCCAGCAGCCAAGATAGGGCCCCGGGACAGGGGGCGATGAGCAATCAGCCCCAGCATTTT. Its translation is CASSQDRAPGQGAMSNQPQHF.

In its sample, this clone was seen once. In the same sample, other DNA sequences code for this CDR3. This chain uses TRBV27 with TRBJ2-7; TRBD2 agrees at 13 bases. CDR3 length equals 16 residues. Germline V gives CDR1 MNHEY, CDR2 SMNVEV (reference sequence). V was clipped by 5 bases and J by 0 bases; unmatched bases: 4. CDR3 protein: CASSPGTSGVSYEQYF. In nucleotides, the CDR3 is TGTGCCAGCAGTCCCGGGACTAGCGGGGTCTCCTACGAGCAGTACTTC.

The chain is built from TRBV18 and TRBJ2-7, with 8 bases aligning to TRBD1. With V trimmed by 2 bases and J by 5 bases, 8 bases remained unmatched. The CDR3 runs 15 residues. The germline CDR1 and CDR2 sequences are KGHSH and LQKENI. CDR3: CASSPDGQGANEQYF. The CDR3 DNA sequence: TGTGCCAGCTCACCAGACGGGCAGGGGGCCAACGAGCAGTACTTC.

The chain couples TRBV29-1 to TRBJ1-5, with a weak D call TRBD1 (5 bases). The germline V gene has CDR1 SQVTM and CDR2 ANQGSEA. Trimming took 5 bases from V and 5 from J, leaving 13 bases between them. The CDR3 consists of 13 residues. CDR3 protein: CSVRIQGDQPQHF. The CDR3 coding sequence is TGCAGCGTTAGGATTCAGGGCGATCAGCCCCAGCATTTT.

V and J are TRBV24-1 and TRBJ2-2; unclear D gene. The CDR3 has 13 amino acids. CDR1 and CDR2 from the germline V gene are KGHDR and SFDVKD. Trimming left V 5 bases short and J 0 bases short, with 3 bases between. DNA for the CDR3: TGTGCCACCAGTGGCGCGAACACCGGGGAGCTGTTTTTT. Its translation is CATSGANTGELFF.